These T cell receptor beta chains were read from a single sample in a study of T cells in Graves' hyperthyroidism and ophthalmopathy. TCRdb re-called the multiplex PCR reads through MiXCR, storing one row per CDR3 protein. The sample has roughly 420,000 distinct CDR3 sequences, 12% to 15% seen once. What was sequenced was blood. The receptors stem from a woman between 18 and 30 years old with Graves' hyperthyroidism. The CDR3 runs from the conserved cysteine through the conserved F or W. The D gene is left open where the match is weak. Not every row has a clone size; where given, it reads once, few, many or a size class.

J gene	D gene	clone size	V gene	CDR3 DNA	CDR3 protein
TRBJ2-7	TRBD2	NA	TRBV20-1	TGCAGTGCTAGTCAGGGACTAGGCGTTTACGAGCAGTACTTC	CSASQGLGVYEQYF
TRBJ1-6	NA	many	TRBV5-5	TGTGCCAGCAGTTCCCATGGAGGGGATTCTAATTCACCCCTCCACTTT	CASSSHGGDSNSPLHF
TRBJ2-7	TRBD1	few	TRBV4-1	TGCGCCAGCAGCCAAGATGGGACAGGGAACTACGAGCAGTACTTC	CASSQDGTGNYEQYF
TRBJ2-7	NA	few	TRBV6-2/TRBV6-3	TGTGCCAGCAGCCCAGACAACAGGGAGCAGTACTTC	CASSPDNREQYF
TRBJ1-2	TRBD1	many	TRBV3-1	TGTGCCAGCAGCTCCCCGGGACAGGGGGACTATGGCTACACCTTC	CASSSPGQGDYGYTF
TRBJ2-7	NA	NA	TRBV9	TGTGCCAGCAGCGTAGGGGAGATTACGGGGTACGAGCAGTACTTC	CASSVGEITGYEQYF
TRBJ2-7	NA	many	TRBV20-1	TGCAGTGCTAGAGTACCGGGTACGGGACCCTACGAGCAGTACTTC	CSARVPGTGPYEQYF
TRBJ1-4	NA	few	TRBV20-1	TGCAGTGCTAGGGCCACTCATAATGAAAAACTGTTTTTT	CSARATHNEKLFF
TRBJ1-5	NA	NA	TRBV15	TGTGCCACCAGCACCGGGGGGGGAAGCAATCAGCCCCAGCATTTT	CATSTGGGSNQPQHF
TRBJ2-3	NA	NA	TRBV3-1	TGTGCCAGCAGCCCCTTAGAAAGTACAGATACGCAGTATTTT	CASSPLESTDTQYF
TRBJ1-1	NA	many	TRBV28	TGTGCCAGCAGCTTCTCCGGGACCGTGAACACTGAAGCTTTCTTT	CASSFSGTVNTEAFF
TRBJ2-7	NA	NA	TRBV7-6	TGTGCCAGCAGCTCCCAGTTAAGGCAGGGGGGTTCCTACGAGCAGTACTTC	CASSSQLRQGGSYEQYF
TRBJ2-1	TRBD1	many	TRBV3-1	TGTGCCAGCAGCCAAGATCCGGGACAGGGCAATGAGCAGTTCTTC	CASSQDPGQGNEQFF
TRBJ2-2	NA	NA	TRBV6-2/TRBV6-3	TGTGCCAGCAGGGGTTACACCGGGGAGCTGTTTTTT	CASRGYTGELFF
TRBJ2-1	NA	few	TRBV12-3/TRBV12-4	TGTGCCAGCAGACGAGAACTAGCAGATGAGCAGTTCTTC	CASRRELADEQFF
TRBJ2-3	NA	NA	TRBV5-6	TGTGCCAGCAGCTTGGACCAGCACATGAACACAGATACGCAGTATTTT	CASSLDQHMNTDTQYF
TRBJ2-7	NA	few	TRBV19	TGTGCCAGTAGTATGGAAGAGGGCAGCTACGAGCAGTACTTC	CASSMEEGSYEQYF
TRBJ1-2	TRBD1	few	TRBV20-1	TGCAGTGCGGTGACAGGGGAATTCGGCTACACCTTC	CSAVTGEFGYTF
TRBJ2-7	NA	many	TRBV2	TGTGCCAGCAGCGATGACGGCTCCTACGAGCAGTACTTC	CASSDDGSYEQYF
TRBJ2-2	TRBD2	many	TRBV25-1	TGTGCCAGCAGTCTGACTAGCGCCGGCACCGGGGAGCTGTTTTTT	CASSLTSAGTGELFF
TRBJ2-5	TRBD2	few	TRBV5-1	TGCGCCAGCAGCTCATCTAGCGGGGAAGAGACCCAGTACTTC	CASSSSSGEETQYF
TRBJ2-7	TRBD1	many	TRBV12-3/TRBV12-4	TGTGCCAGCAGTCTAGGACAGGGGAGGTACGAGCAGTACTTC	CASSLGQGRYEQYF
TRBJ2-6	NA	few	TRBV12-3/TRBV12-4	TGTGCCAGCAGTTTCGGGAGCCGCTCTGGGGCCAACGTCCTGACTTTC	CASSFGSRSGANVLTF
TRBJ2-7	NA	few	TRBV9	TGTGCCAGCAGCGTGGGTCTAGGGTGGGGACCGGACGAGCAGTACTTC	CASSVGLGWGPDEQYF
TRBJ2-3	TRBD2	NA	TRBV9	TGTGCCAGCAGCGTACTAGCGGGGGGGGCCGATACGCAGTATTTT	CASSVLAGGADTQYF
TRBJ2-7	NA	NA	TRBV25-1	TGTGCCAGCAGTGAGCTAGGAAGAGGTCCCGAGCAGTACTTC	CASSELGRGPEQYF
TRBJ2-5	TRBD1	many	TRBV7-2	TGTGCCAGCAGCTTAGATGGGACAGGGGCACAGACCCAGTACTTC	CASSLDGTGAQTQYF
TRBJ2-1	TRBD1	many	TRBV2	TGTGCCAGCAGCGAGGACAGGATGAAGAATGAGCAGTTCTTC	CASSEDRMKNEQFF
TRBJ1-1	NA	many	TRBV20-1	TGCAGTGCTCGACCGAATCGACAGGCCAGCACTGAAGCTTTCTTT	CSARPNRQASTEAFF
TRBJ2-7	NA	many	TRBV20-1	TGCAGTGCAACCCGGGACAACTCCTACGAGCAGTACTTC	CSATRDNSYEQYF
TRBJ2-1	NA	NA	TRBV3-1	TGTGCCAGCAGCCAAGAAAGTTTGGTTTGGAATGAGCAGTTCTTC	CASSQESLVWNEQFF
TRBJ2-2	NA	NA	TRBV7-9	TGTGCCAGCAGCTCCAGTGATTCCGAGAACACCGGGGAGCTGTTTTTT	CASSSSDSENTGELFF
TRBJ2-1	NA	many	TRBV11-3	TGTGCCAGCAGCTTAGGTTCACTCTCCTACAATGAGCAGTTCTTC	CASSLGSLSYNEQFF
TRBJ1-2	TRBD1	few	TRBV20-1	TGCAGTGCTAGAGTGGAGGGACAGTCGGAAAACTATGGCTACACCTTC	CSARVEGQSENYGYTF
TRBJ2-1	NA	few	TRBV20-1	TGCAGTGCTGGGGGGAGGTTTGCAGTAAACAATGAGCAGTTCTTC	CSAGGRFAVNNEQFF
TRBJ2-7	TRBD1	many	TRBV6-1	TGTGCCAGCAGTTCAGACAGGGATCGGAACGAGCAGTACTTC	CASSSDRDRNEQYF
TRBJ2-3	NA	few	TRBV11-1	TGTGCCAGCAGTTTCTCCGGGCCGGCAATAGATACGCAGTATTTT	CASSFSGPAIDTQYF
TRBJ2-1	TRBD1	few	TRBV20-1	TGCAGTGCTAGAGAGGACAGGGGGTATGACTACAATGAGCAGTTCTTC	CSAREDRGYDYNEQFF
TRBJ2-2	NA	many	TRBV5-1	TGCGCCAGCAGCTTAGGCTTCGGGACCAACACCGGGGAGCTGTTTTTT	CASSLGFGTNTGELFF
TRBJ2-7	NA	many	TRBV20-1	TGCAGTGCTAGAGCATCGGACTACGAGCAGTACTTC	CSARASDYEQYF
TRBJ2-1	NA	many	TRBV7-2	TGTGCCAGCCGTGGGGAAGAGTCTAGCAAGCGCTTAGTTGATCTATACAATGAGCAGTTCTTC	CASRGEESSKRLVDLYNEQFF
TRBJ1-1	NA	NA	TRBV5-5	TGTGCCAGCAGCTTGGAGGCCCAAAAAGGGGATGCTTTCTTT	CASSLEAQKGDAFF
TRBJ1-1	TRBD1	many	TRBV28	TGTGCCAGCTCCAGACAGGGGACCCCAGTAGCTTTCTTT	CASSRQGTPVAFF
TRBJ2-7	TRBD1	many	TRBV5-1	TGCGCCAGCAGCTTAGCCGGGACAGGGATATACGAGCAGTACTTC	CASSLAGTGIYEQYF
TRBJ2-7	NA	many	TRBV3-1	TGTGCCAGCAGCCAAGGTAACTGGGCCTACGAGCAGTACTTC	CASSQGNWAYEQYF
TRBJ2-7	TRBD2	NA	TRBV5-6	TGTGCCAGCAACTTGGGGACTAGCGCCGAGCAGTACTTC	CASNLGTSAEQYF
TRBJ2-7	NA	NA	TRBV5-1	TGCGCCAGCAGCTTGGCCGACGAGCAGTACTTC	CASSLADEQYF
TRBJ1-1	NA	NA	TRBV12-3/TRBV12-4	TGTGCCAGCAGGTACGCACAGGTGATGAACACTGAAGCTTTCTTT	CASRYAQVMNTEAFF
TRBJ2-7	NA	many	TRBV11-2	TGTGCCAGCAGCTTAGATAATCTCTCCGGGAGCTCCTACGAGCAGTACTTC	CASSLDNLSGSSYEQYF
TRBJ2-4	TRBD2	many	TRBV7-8	TGTGCCAGCAGCACAGGGACTAGCGGGAGTAACATTCAGTACTTC	CASSTGTSGSNIQYF
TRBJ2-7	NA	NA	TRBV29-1	TGCAGCGTTGCCCCCGGGGCCTACGAGCAGTACTTC	CSVAPGAYEQYF
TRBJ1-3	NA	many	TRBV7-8	TGTGCCAGCAGCTTAGCGCTAGCGGGCTTGGGAAACACCATATATTTT	CASSLALAGLGNTIYF
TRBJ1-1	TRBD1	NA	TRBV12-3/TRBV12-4	TGTGCCAGCAGTTCGGGACAGGCCCCACTCCTAAGGGCTTTCTTT	CASSSGQAPLLRAFF
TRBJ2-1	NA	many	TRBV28	TGTGCCAGCAGTTTAGTTCGTAATGAGCAGTTCTTC	CASSLVRNEQFF
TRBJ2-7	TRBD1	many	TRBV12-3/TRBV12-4	TGTGCCAGCAGCCGGGGACAGCAAGGCTACGAGCAGTACTTC	CASSRGQQGYEQYF
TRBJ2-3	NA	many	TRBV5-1	TGCGCCAGCAGCCTCTCCCGACTAGTTGGAGATACGCAGTATTTT	CASSLSRLVGDTQYF
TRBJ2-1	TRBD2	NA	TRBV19	TGTGCCAGTAGTATTCTCGGCGGGAGCTCCTACAATGAGCAGTTCTTC	CASSILGGSSYNEQFF